Listed below are T cell receptor beta chains from one sample, sequenced in a study of PD-1 blockade in classical Hodgkin lymphoma. Libraries were prepared by immunoSEQ multiplex PCR; TCRdb keeps only in-frame clonotypes and omits some of them. Seen here are tens of thousands of clones, approximately 78% observed once, and the top ten hold roughly 13%. The material was peripheral blood mononuclear cells (PBMCs), obtained at baseline. The receptors derive from a human donor with classical Hodgkin lymphoma. The CDR3 runs from the conserved cysteine through the conserved F or W. D genes are given only for firm matches. Size tells how often a clone was seen (once, few, many) or the class of an expanded clone, and some rows leave it out.

15 | TRBJ2-7 | once | TRBD2 | TRBV10-1 | CASSRSGGQSYEQYF | TGCGCCAGCAGTCGAAGCGGGGGGCAGTCCTACGAGCAGTACTTC
18 | TRBJ2-4 | NA | NA | TRBV1 | CTSSLGMRGPSSKNIQYF | TGCACCAGCAGCCTCGGAATGAGGGGACCGTCCTCCAAAAACATTCAGTACTTC
15 | TRBJ1-2 | few | NA | TRBV19 | CASSIQTATFYGYTF | TGTGCCAGTAGTATACAGACAGCAACCTTCTATGGCTACACCTTC
16 | TRBJ2-1 | NA | TRBD2 | TRBV23-1 | CASSQRSPGGRNEQFF | TGCGCCAGCAGTCAAAGGTCTCCGGGGGGGAGGAATGAGCAGTTCTTC
15 | TRBJ1-2 | NA | TRBD1 | TRBV5-4 | CASSGDRGRLGGYTF | TGTGCCAGCAGCGGGGACAGGGGGCGCCTTGGTGGCTACACCTTC
15 | TRBJ2-5 | NA | NA | TRBV2 | CASSESGRPLETQYF | TGTGCCAGCAGTGAGTCGGGCCGGCCGCTAGAGACCCAGTACTTC
16 | TRBJ2-3 | NA | TRBD2 | TRBV5-1 | CASSRGLAGSTDTQYF | TGCGCCAGCTCCCGAGGGCTAGCGGGTAGCACAGATACGCAGTATTTT
11 | TRBJ2-7 | NA | NA | TRBV20-1 | CSARDIYEQYF | TGCAGTGCTAGAGATATCTACGAGCAGTACTTC
17 | TRBJ2-5 | NA | TRBD2 | TRBV10-3 | CAISPVLAGGLQETQYF | TGTGCCATCAGTCCCGTGCTAGCGGGGGGCCTCCAAGAGACCCAGTACTTC
11 | TRBJ2-7 | few | TRBD1 | TRBV18 | CASSRGQHAYF | TGTGCCAGCTCACGGGGACAGCATGCGTACTTC
15 | TRBJ1-4 | few | NA | TRBV9 | CASSPLAGPHEKLFF | TGTGCCAGCAGCCCATTGGCGGGCCCTCATGAAAAACTGTTTTTT
14 | TRBJ2-6 | NA | NA | TRBV4-3 | CASSLSSGANVLTF | TGCGCCAGCAGCCTGAGCTCTGGGGCCAACGTCCTGACTTTC
11 | TRBJ2-4 | NA | NA | TRBV27 | CASGVEGIQYF | TGTGCCAGCGGAGTGGAGGGCATTCAGTACTTC
14 | TRBJ2-5 | NA | NA | TRBV15 | CATNLGPFQETQYF | TGTGCCACCAATCTAGGACCTTTCCAAGAGACCCAGTACTTC
17 | TRBJ2-1 | NA | NA | TRBV6-1 | CASSEVLGGSLSNEQFF | TGTGCCAGCAGTGAAGTTTTGGGGGGATCCTTGTCCAATGAGCAGTTCTTC
13 | TRBJ1-2 | NA | NA | TRBV18 | CASSSSGTNGYTF | TGTGCCAGCTCATCATCCGGGACGAATGGCTACACCTTC
13 | TRBJ1-2 | NA | TRBD1 | TRBV5-1 | CASSRGQVEGYTF | TGCGCCAGCAGCCGGGGACAGGTAGAAGGCTACACCTTC
14 | TRBJ1-3 | few | NA | TRBV4-1 | CASSPRVGGNTIYF | TGCGCCAGCAGCCCCAGGGTAGGGGGAAACACCATATATTTT
13 | TRBJ1-1 | NA | NA | TRBV7-9 | CASSAGWNTEAFF | TGTGCCAGCAGCGCGGGCTGGAACACTGAAGCTTTCTTT
13 | TRBJ1-4 | NA | NA | TRBV2 | CASSSGIGEKLFF | TGTGCCAGTTCTAGCGGGATAGGTGAAAAACTGTTTTTT
13 | TRBJ2-4 | NA | TRBD2 | TRBV2 | CASRRGAKNIQYF | TGTGCCAGCAGGCGGGGGGCCAAAAACATTCAGTACTTC
14 | TRBJ2-7 | NA | TRBD2 | TRBV18 | CASSRAGAAYEQYF | TGTGCCAGCTCGCGAGCGGGGGCCGCCTACGAGCAGTACTTC
17 | TRBJ2-7 | NA | NA | TRBV5-1 | CASSLPSDGTGAYEQYF | TGCGCCAGCAGCCTGCCCTCGGACGGGACGGGGGCCTACGAGCAGTACTTC
15 | TRBJ2-3 | NA | TRBD2 | TRBV18 | CASSLGGTGTDTQYF | TGTGCCAGCTCACTCGGGGGGACTGGCACAGATACGCAGTATTTT
17 | TRBJ2-1 | NA | TRBD2 | TRBV7-2 | CASSLEGASGDHNEQFF | TGTGCCAGCAGCTTAGAAGGAGCTAGCGGGGACCACAATGAGCAGTTCTTC
15 | TRBJ1-1 | NA | TRBD1 | TRBV5-1 | CASSTGQGAGTEAFF | TGCGCCAGCAGCACTGGACAGGGGGCAGGGACTGAAGCTTTCTTT
14 | TRBJ1-2 | once | NA | TRBV6-5 | CASSWDGVHYGYTF | TGTGCCAGCAGTTGGGACGGAGTTCACTATGGCTACACCTTC
19 | TRBJ2-3 | NA | NA | TRBV12-2 | CASRLNSSGALGGTDTQYF | TGTGCAAGTCGCTTAAATTCCAGCGGGGCCCTAGGGGGTACAGATACGCAGTATTTT
16 | TRBJ1-2 | NA | TRBD1 | TRBV7-2 | CASSLGQGETNYGYTF | TGTGCCAGCAGCTTGGGACAGGGGGAAACTAACTATGGCTACACCTTC
15 | TRBJ1-2 | NA | NA | TRBV11-1 | CASSPRPRGNRGYTF | TGTGCCAGCAGCCCTCGTCCACGGGGCAATAGGGGCTACACCTTC
16 | TRBJ2-5 | NA | TRBD2 | TRBV6-5 | CASSYSIAGPRETQYF | TGTGCCAGCAGTTACTCCATAGCGGGTCCAAGAGAGACCCAGTACTTC